The sequence of this T cell receptor beta chain was determined in a study of spatial heterogeneity in lung cancer. Background on the study: Mean representation of each unique TCR and UMI combination in the raw reads exceeded 8.5 occurrences. Study-wide results and caveats: Mutation counts in tumors were tracked by counts of expanded intratumoral alpha and beta TCRs.

Germline V gene lookup returns CDR1 SGHTA and CDR2 FQGTGA. With 5 bases removed from V and 4 bases from J, the gap between germline ends came to 17 bases. The CDR3 contains 16 residues. TCRdb re-called the 5' RACE reads through MiXCR, storing one row per CDR3 protein. The sample shows about 20,000 distinct CDR3 sequences, 6% to 9% of them seen only once. Indicated time point: sample taken at primary tumor resection. Patients with untreated early-stage non-small cell lung cancer, numbering around 72, were the donors. Material for sequencing was whole RNA from tumor, nontumor lung or frozen PBMC, left unsorted. In its sample, this clonotype was seen many times. The target antigen is unknown.

The receptor's source is a male donor with early-stage non-small cell lung cancer. The chain is built from TRBV7-3 and TRBJ2-2; perhaps D is TRBD1 or TRBD2 (5 bases each). The sample in question was lung tumor tissue, obtained at surgery. The CDR3: CASSPPGAEGTGELFF. The CDR3 coding sequence is TGTGCCAGCAGCCCCCCCGGGGCAGAGGGCACCGGGGAGCTGTTTTTT.